Presented here are 27 T cell receptor beta chains from one specimen sequenced in a study of blood T cell repertoires in COVID-19. Sequencing used immunoSEQ multiplex PCR; TCRdb keeps in-frame clones, though not all of them. The profile shows about 240,000 clones, around nine tenths of them singletons. Sequences were obtained from peripheral blood. The receptor source for this set is a woman aged 40 to 50 who had recovered from COVID-19.

The chain combines TRBV5-1 with TRBJ2-7, with TRBD2 matching over 7 bases. The germline CDR1 and CDR2 sequences are SGHRS and YFSETQ. V gave up 4 bases and J gave up 3 bases; unmatched junction bases: 4. This CDR3 spans 13 amino acids. This chain's CDR3 is CASSPLAGYEQYF. The CDR3 nucleotides are TGCGCCAGCAGCCCCTTAGCGGGCTACGAGCAGTACTTC.

In its sample, this clone was seen once. The CDR3 nucleotides read TGTGCCAGCAGTCTGGGGCGCCGGGAGACCCAGTACTTC. It yields the protein CASSLGRRETQYF. The chain combines TRBV5-6 with TRBJ2-5; TRBD1 is a possible D gene (5 bases). CDR3 size: 13 residues. The V and J ends lost 5 bases and 5 bases respectively, with 13 bases between them. Germline V gene sequence: CDR1 SGHDT, CDR2 YYEEEE.

The chain is built from TRBV2 and TRBJ2-7, with TRBD2 as a possible D gene (6 bases). This CDR3 is built from 11 residues. CDR1 is SNHLY and CDR2 is FYNNEI in the germline V gene. This chain's CDR3 is CSAGRAYEQYV. CDR3 sequence (DNA): TGTTCGGCGGGGCGCGCCTACGAGCAGTACGTC.

This chain connects TRBV2 to TRBJ1-2; TRBD1 is a possible D gene (6 bases). V dropped 7 bases and J dropped 5 bases, with 23 bases sitting between them. The CDR3 contains 16 residues. In germline, CDR1 is SNHLY, CDR2 FYNNEI. CDR3 in amino acids: CASTPAGGVVDYGYTF. In DNA form, the CDR3 reads TGTGCCAGCACCCCGGCGGGGGGCGTTGTGGATTATGGCTACACCTTC.

V and J are TRBV7-2 and TRBJ2-7, with D perhaps matching TRBD2 (5 bases). Germline lookup yields CDR1 SGHTA and CDR2 FQGNSA. The ends were cut back, 1 base at V and 6 bases at J, with 10 bases in the middle. CDR3 length: 13 amino acids. The CDR3 is CASSLVGLAEQYF. The CDR3 DNA is TGTGCCAGCAGCTTAGTTGGACTCGCCGAGCAGTACTTC.

The rearrangement joins TRBV7-2 to TRBJ2-5; 8 bases agree with TRBD2. Losses at the gene ends were 5 bases for V and 1 base for J; bases not matched to a gene: 15. Germline V lookup: CDR1 SGHTA, CDR2 FQGNSA. The CDR3 covers 18 residues. The CDR3 spells CASSPNPRLAGPQETQYF. The CDR3, as DNA: TGTGCCAGCAGCCCCAACCCCCGGCTAGCGGGCCCCCAAGAGACCCAGTACTTC.

The chain has TRBV5-6 and TRBJ2-1, with TRBD2 identical over 8 bases. The CDR3 length is 13 residues. Germline trimming cut 7 bases from V and 2 bases from J; bases unmatched to any gene: 2. CDR1 and CDR2 from the germline V gene are SGHDT and YYEEEE. DNA of the CDR3: TGTGCCAGCCAGGGACTAGCCTACAATGAGCAGTTCTTC. It codes for CASQGLAYNEQFF.

The V gene is TRBV7-9, the J gene TRBJ2-7; weak D call: TRBD1 (5 bases). Germline values: CDR1 SEHNR, CDR2 FQNEAQ (reference sequence). Trimming took off 1 base at V and 0 bases at J, with 10 bases between the two ends. This CDR3 is built from 15 residues. CDR3 coding DNA: TGTGCCAGCAGCTTAGGATCCGACAGCTCCTACGAGCAGTACGTC. Encoded protein: CASSLGSDSSYEQYV.

V gene TRBV6-1 combines with J gene TRBJ1-4; D perhaps matches TRBD1 (6 bases). Germline V gene data show CDR1 as MNHNS and CDR2 as SASEGT. The CDR3 runs 14 residues. V was cut by 3 bases and J by 2 bases, with 7 bases left in between. The CDR3 DNA reads as TGTGCCAGCAGTGAGAGGGGGACTAATGAAAAACTGTTTTTT. This encodes CASSERGTNEKLFF.

The chain joins TRBV18 to TRBJ2-3; no clear D gene. V dropped 6 bases and J dropped 2 bases, with 6 bases sitting between them. The CDR3 has 12 residues. Germline V gives CDR1 KGHSH, CDR2 LQKENI. The CDR3 here is CASSLATDTQYF. CDR3 in DNA: TGTGCCAGCTCGTTAGCCACAGATACGCAGTATTTT.

The chain combines TRBV6-6 with TRBJ2-7; tentative D call: TRBD1 (5 bases). The CDR3 is made up of 16 amino acids. Germline assignment: CDR1 MNHNY and CDR2 SVGAGI (reference sequence). V lost 7 bases and J lost 0, with 19 bases in between. Here the CDR3 reads CASTRWGRDSSYEQYF. CDR3 nucleotides: TGTGCCAGCACCCGGTGGGGCAGGGATTCCTCCTACGAGCAGTACTTC.

Comment on this clone: The same CDR3 can be traced to other DNA sequences in this sample. Here the CDR3 DNA reads TGTGCCAGCTCACCATTTAGCGGGTTTTCTGGTGAACAGTTCTTC. Protein product: CASSPFSGFSGEQFF. The rearrangement joins TRBV18 to TRBJ2-1, with 7 nucleotides matching TRBD2. This CDR3 contains 15 residues. CDR1 and CDR2 from the germline V gene are KGHSH and LQKENI. J lost 13 bases, V lost 2 bases, and 14 bases had no gene match. The full variable domain, its missing parts supplied by reference TRBV18 and TRBJ2-1, is NAGVMQNPRHLVRRRGQEARLRCSPMKGHSHVYWYRQLPEEGLKFMVYLQKENIIDESGMPKERFSAEFPKEGPSILRIQQVVRGDSAAYFCASSPFSGFSGEQFFGPGTRLTVL.

This chain links TRBV7-9 with TRBJ2-3, with no clear D. Germline assignment: CDR1 SEHNR and CDR2 FQNEAQ (reference sequence). The V and J ends lost 1 base and 0 bases respectively, with 8 bases between them. The CDR3 loop spans 15 amino acids. The CDR3: CASSLGTVSTDTQYF. CDR3 bases: TGTGCCAGCAGCTTAGGTACGGTTAGCACAGATACGCAGTATTTT.

This chain connects TRBV7-2 to TRBJ2-7, with TRBD2 matching 7 bases. This CDR3 contains 14 residues. J gave up 5 bases and V 1 base, and 5 bases lay outside the gene matches. CDR1 and CDR2 (germline): SGHTA, FQGNSA. The chain's CDR3 is CASSLGGGRHEQYF. CDR3 DNA: TGTGCCAGCAGCTTAGGGGGGGGGAGGCACGAGCAGTACTTC.

The J gene is TRBJ1-4, the V gene TRBV19, with D perhaps TRBD1 (6 bases). V was trimmed by 7 bases and J by 8 bases, leaving 14 bases between them. Germline V lookup: CDR1 LNHDA, CDR2 SQIVND (reference sequence). The CDR3 consists of 13 residues. This CDR3 reads CASKGGSREKLFF. CDR3 DNA: TGTGCCAGTAAGGGGGGGAGTCGGGAAAAACTGTTTTTT.

The V call is TRBV5-1, the J call TRBJ2-7; TRBD1 agrees at 7 bases. Germline CDR1 and CDR2: SGHRS and YFSETQ. Trimming removed 0 bases from V and 2 bases from J; junction bases left unmatched: 5. This CDR3 region has 15 residues. The CDR3 DNA reads TGCGCCAGCAGCTTGGCTCAGGGGGTCGCCTACGAGCAGTACTTC. Protein product: CASSLAQGVAYEQYF.

The chain uses TRBV7-3 and TRBJ2-2; 7 bases are a match to TRBD2. Trimming removed 2 bases from V and 6 bases from J; junction bases left unmatched: 15. The V gene's germline CDR1 is SGHTA and CDR2 FQGTGA. The CDR3 totals 18 residues. The CDR3 sequence is CASSLFEQTRENPGELFF. CDR3 DNA sequence: TGTGCCAGCAGCTTATTCGAGCAAACGCGGGAGAATCCCGGGGAGCTGTTTTTT. Using reference TRBV7-3 and TRBJ2-2 for the parts outside the CDR3, the full variable domain is GAGVSQTPSNKVTEKGKYVELRCDPISGHTALYWYRQSLGQGPEFLIYFQGTGAADDSGLPNDRFFAVRPEGSVSTLKIQRTERGDSAVYLCASSLFEQTRENPGELFFGEGSRLTVL.

The V and J genes are TRBV5-1 and TRBJ1-4; D remains unclear. There are 14 residues in the CDR3. CDR1 and CDR2 (germline): SGHRS, YFSETQ. Trimming removed 7 bases from V and 0 bases from J, with 10 bases in between. For the CDR3, the DNA is TGCGCCAGCGGCCCAGATGCAACTAATGAAAAACTGTTTTTT. Translation: CASGPDATNEKLFF.

The chain is built from TRBV27 and TRBJ2-3, with D uncertain. Germline loops: CDR1 MNHEY, CDR2 SMNVEV (reference sequence). V lost 7 bases and J lost 9, with 11 bases in between. The CDR3 consists of 11 residues. The CDR3 here is CASTLGVTQYF. The CDR3 DNA is TGTGCCAGCACCCTCGGAGTCACGCAGTATTTT.

This clone was seen a handful of times. The rearrangement uses TRBV7-9 and TRBJ1-1, with D maybe TRBD1 (5 bases). Trimming shortened V by 8 bases and J by 5 bases, and 15 bases separated the two germline ends. This CDR3 comprises 13 residues. Germline loops: CDR1 SEHNR, CDR2 FQNEAQ (reference sequence). The CDR3 DNA sequence: TGTGCCAGCCGCCAAGCAGGGTCGACTGAAGCTTTCTTT. It specifies CASRQAGSTEAFF.

The V and J genes are TRBV12-3 or TRBV12-4 and TRBJ2-1; a possible D gene is TRBD1 (6 bases). The CDR3 covers 13 residues. Trimming removed 8 bases from V and 5 bases from J, with 13 bases in between. The CDR3, as DNA: TGTGCCAGCCTAAGGGGGATTAACAATGAGCAGTTCTTC. Encoded protein: CASLRGINNEQFF.

The rearrangement joins TRBV9 to TRBJ1-3, with 8 bases fitting TRBD1. This CDR3 has 16 residues. V gave up 3 bases and J gave up 2 bases; unmatched junction bases: 7. From germline, CDR1 is SGDLS and CDR2 YYNGEE. As DNA, the CDR3 is TGTGCCAGCAGCGCCGGACAGGGTGATCCTGGAAACACCATATATTTT. This codes for CASSAGQGDPGNTIYF.

The chain has TRBV4-1 and TRBJ2-2; a possible D gene is TRBD2 (6 bases). Between the trimmed V and J ends, which lost 4 bases and 2 bases, there was a span of 11 bases. The CDR3 has 15 residues. Germline CDR1 and CDR2: MGHRA and YSYEKL. The CDR3 DNA follows: TGCGCCAGCAGCCCCGCGGGGTCAAACACCGGGGAGCTGTTTTTT. Protein: CASSPAGSNTGELFF.

J is TRBJ2-7 and V is TRBV6-1; D ambiguous. The CDR3 runs 14 residues. V dropped 1 base and J dropped 9 bases, with 16 bases sitting between them. Germline V lookup: CDR1 MNHNS, CDR2 SASEGT. CDR3: CASSEDSRKSVQYV. The CDR3 coding sequence is TGTGCCAGCAGTGAAGACTCCCGAAAAAGCGTGCAGTACGTC.

The V and J genes are TRBV5-5 and TRBJ1-1; 11 nucleotides agree with TRBD1. After removal of 4 bases from V and 1 base from J, the junction contained 6 bases not matched to a gene. Germline CDR1 and CDR2: SGHKS and YYEKEE (reference sequence). The CDR3 spans 16 residues. The CDR3 sequence is CASSRDRGIGNTEAFF. The CDR3 nucleotides are TGTGCCAGCAGCCGGGACAGGGGGATTGGGAACACTGAAGCTTTCTTT.

The chain is built from TRBV24-1 and TRBJ2-1; D gene uncertain. The CDR3 is 13 residues long. From germline, CDR1 is KGHDR and CDR2 SFDVKD. V was clipped by 3 bases and J by 9 bases, with 11 bases between them. The CDR3 region is CATSDPGGGEQFF. The DNA for the CDR3 is TGTGCCACCAGTGATCCCGGCGGCGGTGAGCAGTTCTTC.

V usage is TRBV7-6 and J usage is TRBJ2-5; 9 nucleotides match TRBD1. The V gene end was trimmed by 1 base and the J gene end by 4 bases; junction bases not matched to a gene: 7. Per the germline V gene, CDR1 is SGHVS and CDR2 is FNYEAQ. The CDR3 runs 16 residues. In nucleotides, the CDR3 is TGTGCCAGCAGCTTAGGACGACAGGGGGTGAGAGAGACCCAGTACTTC. It yields the protein CASSLGRQGVRETQYF. Full variable domain (remainder filled in from reference TRBV7-6 and TRBJ2-5): GAGVSQSPRYKVTKRGQDVALRCDPISGHVSLYWYRQALGQGPEFLTYFNYEAQQDKSGLPNDRFSAERPEGSISTLTIQRTEQRDSAMYRCASSLGRQGVRETQYFGPGTRLLVL.